These T cell receptor beta chains were read from a single sample in a study of regulatory T cells in long-lasting Graves disease. TCRdb recomputed calls from the multiplex PCR reads with MiXCR, one row per CDR3 protein. The table includes 350,000 to 400,000 distinct CDR3 sequences, roughly a sixth detected once. Sequences were derived from peripheral blood mononuclear cells (PBMCs), sampled at new diagnosis, from a patient treated with antithyroid drugs. The source is a female donor with Graves disease. Both conserved end residues are trimmed from each CDR3. The D gene is left open where the match is weak. Clone sizes are given selectively: once, few, many, or a class where the clone is expanded.

d_call: -; clone_size: many; v_call: TRBV29-1; j_call: TRBJ2-7; cdr3_aa: SVEDETASSYEQY
d_call: TRBD1; clone_size: -; v_call: TRBV4-2; j_call: TRBJ1-2; cdr3_aa: ASSQTQGAGYYGYT
d_call: TRBD1; clone_size: -; v_call: TRBV6-2/TRBV6-3; j_call: TRBJ1-2; cdr3_aa: ASRTTGAYGYT
d_call: TRBD2; clone_size: many; v_call: TRBV7-2; j_call: TRBJ2-2; cdr3_aa: ASSFSRELAGELF
d_call: -; clone_size: many; v_call: TRBV11-2; j_call: TRBJ2-7; cdr3_aa: ASSLGGLAVLPGEQY
d_call: -; clone_size: few; v_call: TRBV28; j_call: TRBJ1-3; cdr3_aa: ASSLTGLRSRRSGNTIY
d_call: TRBD1; clone_size: many; v_call: TRBV28; j_call: TRBJ1-5; cdr3_aa: ASSLYGIRDRGDQPQH
d_call: TRBD1; clone_size: many; v_call: TRBV5-6; j_call: TRBJ1-1; cdr3_aa: ASSGTVNTEAF
d_call: -; clone_size: many; v_call: TRBV12-3/TRBV12-4; j_call: TRBJ2-5; cdr3_aa: ASSTPASPETQY
d_call: TRBD1; clone_size: many; v_call: TRBV10-3; j_call: TRBJ1-6; cdr3_aa: AITRPGQGNSPLH
d_call: TRBD1; clone_size: many; v_call: TRBV28; j_call: TRBJ2-5; cdr3_aa: ASSSVTGAGSSLRETQY
d_call: -; clone_size: many; v_call: TRBV7-9; j_call: TRBJ2-3; cdr3_aa: ASSFHGIADTQY
d_call: -; clone_size: many; v_call: TRBV2; j_call: TRBJ1-6; cdr3_aa: ASSERRNSPLH
d_call: -; clone_size: few; v_call: TRBV20-1; j_call: TRBJ1-2; cdr3_aa: SALRGANYGYT
d_call: -; clone_size: -; v_call: TRBV4-1; j_call: TRBJ1-2; cdr3_aa: ASSQTGTTEGYGYT
d_call: -; clone_size: -; v_call: TRBV7-2; j_call: TRBJ1-1; cdr3_aa: ASRLEGVPNTEAF
d_call: -; clone_size: many; v_call: TRBV2; j_call: TRBJ1-4; cdr3_aa: ASSRGRRNEKLF
d_call: -; clone_size: many; v_call: TRBV11-2; j_call: TRBJ2-5; cdr3_aa: ASSLDTSAETQY
d_call: TRBD2; clone_size: few; v_call: TRBV10-1; j_call: TRBJ2-1; cdr3_aa: ASSETSGAAGYNEQF
d_call: -; clone_size: many; v_call: TRBV7-2; j_call: TRBJ2-3; cdr3_aa: ASSLLTDTQY
d_call: -; clone_size: few; v_call: TRBV12-3/TRBV12-4; j_call: TRBJ1-5; cdr3_aa: ASSLTGIPNQPQH
d_call: -; clone_size: many; v_call: TRBV12-3/TRBV12-4; j_call: TRBJ1-2; cdr3_aa: ASSPKPRTAEGYT
d_call: -; clone_size: many; v_call: TRBV12-3/TRBV12-4; j_call: TRBJ1-2; cdr3_aa: ASSFRGRMGYGYT
d_call: TRBD2; clone_size: many; v_call: TRBV7-2; j_call: TRBJ2-1; cdr3_aa: ASSPRLALDEQF
d_call: -; clone_size: many; v_call: TRBV3-1; j_call: TRBJ2-7; cdr3_aa: ASSQRRGVPHEQY
d_call: -; clone_size: many; v_call: TRBV3-1; j_call: TRBJ2-2; cdr3_aa: ASSPTNTGELF
d_call: -; clone_size: many; v_call: TRBV5-4; j_call: TRBJ1-1; cdr3_aa: ASSPDGRAEAF
d_call: -; clone_size: few; v_call: TRBV10-1; j_call: TRBJ2-2; cdr3_aa: ASSKDSTGELF
d_call: -; clone_size: many; v_call: TRBV11-3; j_call: TRBJ2-5; cdr3_aa: ASSPGTIGETQY
d_call: -; clone_size: -; v_call: TRBV20-1; j_call: TRBJ1-2; cdr3_aa: SAVRWGSGGNYGYT
d_call: -; clone_size: many; v_call: TRBV7-2; j_call: TRBJ1-4; cdr3_aa: ASSPSAFPNEKLF
d_call: -; clone_size: -; v_call: TRBV20-1; j_call: TRBJ2-3; cdr3_aa: SARRLGSTDTQY
d_call: -; clone_size: few; v_call: TRBV6-1; j_call: TRBJ1-2; cdr3_aa: ASKRQDYGYT
d_call: TRBD1; clone_size: many; v_call: TRBV12-3/TRBV12-4; j_call: TRBJ2-3; cdr3_aa: ASSAPGQGDVSTDTQY
d_call: -; clone_size: many; v_call: TRBV10-3; j_call: TRBJ2-3; cdr3_aa: AISESSADTQY